A single T cell receptor beta chain is shown here with its context. These data come from a study of blood T cell repertoires in COVID-19. Study-wide context: Acute and convalescent COVID-19 specimens originated in the United States, Italy and Spain. PBMCs, B-cell-depleted T cells, or T cells provided the cDNA or gDNA that made up the material.

There are 16 residues in the CDR3. Trimming cost V 0 bases and J 2 bases, with 14 bases left between them. Germline loops: CDR1 GTSNPN, CDR2 SVGIG (reference sequence). Authors' analysis steps: Reference gene primer amplification in the assay estimated nucleated cell counts. Profiling relied on immunoSEQ multiplex PCR, and the TCRdb table lists in-frame clones only, not all of them. The V and J calls and clone size were taken over from that table, and D and trimming were inferred from the DNA. The sample records over 45,000 clones, around 87% being singletons. Sequencing was carried out using peripheral blood. The TCR originated in a middle-aged man with active COVID-19. This chain links TRBV30 with TRBJ2-1, with D perhaps matching TRBD1 (6 bases). This CDR3 reads CAWSVMGDTPYNEQFF. CDR3 sequence (DNA): TGTGCCTGGAGTGTAATGGGGGACACCCCCTACAATGAGCAGTTCTTC.